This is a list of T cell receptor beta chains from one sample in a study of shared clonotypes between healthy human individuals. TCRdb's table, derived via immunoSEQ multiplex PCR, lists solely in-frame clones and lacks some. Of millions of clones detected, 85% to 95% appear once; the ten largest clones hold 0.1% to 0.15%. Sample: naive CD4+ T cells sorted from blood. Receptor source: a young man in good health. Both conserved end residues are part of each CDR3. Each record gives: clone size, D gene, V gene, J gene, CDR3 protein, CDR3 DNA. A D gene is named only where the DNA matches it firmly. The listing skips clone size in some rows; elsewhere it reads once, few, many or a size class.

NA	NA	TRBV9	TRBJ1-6	CASSVALNNSPLHF	TGTGCCAGCAGCGTAGCTCTTAATAATTCACCCCTCCACTTT
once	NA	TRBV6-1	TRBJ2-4	CASSEGGRPIQYF	TGTGCCAGCAGTGAAGGGGGGCGCCCCATTCAGTACTTC
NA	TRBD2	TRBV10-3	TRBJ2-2	CAISTIAGVSSGELFF	TGTGCCATCAGCACGATAGCGGGAGTTTCCTCCGGGGAGCTGTTTTTT
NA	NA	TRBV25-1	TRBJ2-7	CASSEAGGVKQGRVYF	TGTGCCAGCAGTGAAGCCGGGGGCGTAAAACAGGGGAGGGTCTACTTC
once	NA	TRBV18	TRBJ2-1	CASSPPVQYNEQFF	TGTGCCAGCTCACCACCAGTCCAGTACAATGAGCAGTTCTTC
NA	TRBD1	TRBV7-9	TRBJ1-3	CASSSSGGSGNTIYF	TGTGCCAGCAGCTCGTCAGGGGGCTCAGGAAACACCATATATTTT
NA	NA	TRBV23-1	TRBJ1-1	CASSQGFRRDCVTEAFF	TGCGCCAGCAGTCAAGGTTTTCGCCGGGATTGTGTCACTGAAGCTTTCTTT
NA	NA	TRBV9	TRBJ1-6	CASSPGGSYNSPLHF	TGTGCCAGCAGCCCTGGGGGTTCCTATAATTCACCCCTCCACTTT
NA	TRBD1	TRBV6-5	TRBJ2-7	CASKDRGSYEQYF	TGTGCCAGCAAAGACAGGGGCTCCTACGAGCAGTACTTC
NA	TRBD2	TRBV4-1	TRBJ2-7	CASSQGRFSGDYEQYF	TGCGCCAGCAGCCAAGGTCGGTTTAGCGGGGACTACGAGCAGTACTTC